The clone carrying this TCR beta chain has a count of ten or more. Sample-barcoded 5' priming and a J-beta primer mix drove a second PCR of about 6 to 12 cycles. TCRdb re-derived calls from the 5' RACE reads in MiXCR, one entry per CDR3 protein. The sample has about 280,000 distinct CDR3 sequences; around 29% are singletons. V was pared by 5 bases and J by 0 bases, with 14 bases between. CDR1 is MDHEN, CDR2 SYDVKM, per germline. CDR3 length: 15 amino acids. This record belongs to a study of blood T cells in healthy people across ages. The receptor was derived from a woman aged 70-85 years in good health. The V call is TRBV28, the J call TRBJ2-7; D ambiguous. Sequencing input: blood. Here the CDR3 DNA reads TGTGCCAGCAGTCCTGAGGAAAGAAGCTCCTACGAGCAGTACTTC. As protein: CASSPEERSSYEQYF.